This is a list of T cell receptor beta chains from one sample in a study of T cell responses to AZD1222 COVID-19 vaccine. Clones were read by immunoSEQ multiplex PCR, and TCRdb kept only the in-frame ones, dropping some. Here the sample spans about 150,000 clones, 87% being singletons. This material consisted of peripheral blood, taken on day 0 of AZD1222 vaccination. These receptor sequences come from an adult in good health. Both conserved end residues are part of each CDR3. The order of the fields is J gene, D gene, V gene, clone size, CDR3 protein, CDR3 DNA. The D gene is left open where the match is weak. Clone size is shown for a subset of rows, as once, few, many or a class of expanded clone.

TRBJ2-7	.	TRBV7-2	.	CASSLAGPLIEQYF	TGTGCCAGCAGCTTAGCGGGACCCCTAATTGAGCAGTACTTC
TRBJ2-7	.	TRBV7-9	.	CASSSLVEQYF	TGTGCCAGCAGCTCCCTCGTCGAGCAGTACTTC
TRBJ2-2	TRBD1	TRBV5-1	.	CASSHLPPGQGLGGELFF	TGCGCCAGCAGTCACCTCCCCCCGGGACAGGGGCTCGGCGGGGAGCTGTTTTTT
TRBJ1-5	TRBD1	TRBV19	.	CATNRGQASNQPQHF	TGTGCCACTAACCGCGGACAGGCGAGCAATCAGCCCCAGCATTTT
TRBJ2-1	TRBD2	TRBV30	.	CAWSSLSGRNAYNEQFF	TGTGCCTGGAGTAGCCTTAGCGGGAGGAACGCCTACAATGAGCAGTTCTTC
TRBJ2-3	TRBD1	TRBV27	.	CASSSPGQGSDTQYF	TGTGCCAGCAGTTCTCCGGGACAGGGTTCAGATACGCAGTATTTT
TRBJ2-7	TRBD2	TRBV4-1	few	CASSRSSGFSLAGGPSYEQYF	TGCGCCAGCAGCCGCTCCAGCGGCTTTAGTCTAGCGGGAGGGCCTTCCTACGAGCAGTACTTC
TRBJ2-7	TRBD2	TRBV3-1/TRBV3-2	.	CASSQDLRLADLYEQYF	TGTGCCAGCAGCCAAGATCTGAGACTAGCGGACCTTTACGAGCAGTACTTC
TRBJ1-4	TRBD1	TRBV7-8	.	CASSHATAGGNEKLFF	TGTGCCAGCAGCCACGCCACCGCAGGGGGTAATGAAAAACTGTTTTTT
TRBJ1-2	TRBD1	TRBV5-5	.	CASSRPGTGALAYGYTF	TGTGCCAGCAGCCGTCCCGGGACAGGGGCCTTAGCCTATGGCTACACCTTC
TRBJ2-1	.	TRBV19	few	CASSPGPLKRIVYNEQFF	TGTGCCAGTAGTCCGGGACCTTTAAAGAGGATAGTCTACAATGAGCAGTTCTTC
TRBJ1-3	.	TRBV29-1	.	CSVGGGGSSGNTIYF	TGCAGCGTTGGGGGCGGCGGATCCTCTGGAAACACCATATATTTT
TRBJ1-4	.	TRBV2	.	CASSNLQGLNEKLFF	TGTGCCAGCAGTAACCTACAGGGACTTAATGAAAAACTGTTTTTT
TRBJ2-3	TRBD2	TRBV11-3	.	CASSPGLAGTQYF	TGTGCCAGCAGCCCGGGACTAGCGGGTACGCAGTATTTT
TRBJ2-2	TRBD2	TRBV9	once	CASSSTSGNLGGELFF	TGTGCCAGCAGCTCAACAAGCGGGAATCTGGGCGGGGAGCTGTTTTTT
TRBJ1-2	.	TRBV7-2	few	CASGSFGASYGYTF	TGTGCCAGCGGATCCTTCGGGGCTTCCTATGGCTACACCTTC